Reported below is one T cell receptor (beta chain). In TCRdb, the 5' RACE reads were re-called with MiXCR into one record per CDR3 protein. This table has about half a million distinct CDR3 sequences, 18% appearing once. This sample is part of a study of T-cell memory formation after mild COVID-19. This CDR3 is built from 13 residues. Germline assignment: CDR1 KGHSH and CDR2 LQKENI. V was trimmed by 1 base and J by 5 bases, leaving 8 bases between them. The sequencing input was PBMCs or a T cell subset sorted from them (not recorded which). The sequence derives from an adult woman who had mild COVID-19 (a few samples of this study predate the infection). Cell type and time point are not known. J is TRBJ2-5 and V is TRBV18; D ambiguous. CDR3 in amino acids: CASSPRDSETQYF. CDR3 coding DNA: TGTGCCAGCTCACCACGGGATTCGGAGACCCAGTACTTC.